The 20 T cell receptor beta chains listed next were all sequenced from one sample in a study of cytomegalovirus exposure and HLA in healthy donors. Sequenced by immunoSEQ multiplex PCR; TCRdb stores in-frame clones only, minus some. The sample holds about 130,000 clones, roughly 95% seen once. Specimen: PBMCs. The receptors shown here come from a man between 18 and 29 years old in good health and CMV-seronegative.

The V and J genes are TRBV10-3 and TRBJ2-2; 14 bases fit TRBD2. The length of the CDR3 is 17 residues. Per germline, CDR1 ENHRY and CDR2 SYGVKD. The V segment lost 6 bases and the J segment 5 bases; nucleotides outside the gene matches: 8. The CDR3 bases are TGTGCCATCAGCGCCGGGACTAGCGGGAGCGGGACCGGGGAGCTGTTTTTT. Protein sequence: CAISAGTSGSGTGELFF.

The chain joins TRBV4-2 to TRBJ2-1; possible D gene TRBD2, 5 bases. The ends were cut back, 1 base at V and 5 bases at J, with 12 bases in the middle. In germline, CDR1 is LGHNA, CDR2 YNFKEQ. This CDR3 comprises 15 residues. The DNA of the CDR3 is TGTGCCAGCAGCCAAGGGTGGGAGAAGAACAATGAGCAGTTCTTC. It is translated as CASSQGWEKNNEQFF.

This chain connects TRBV19 to TRBJ1-1, with D possibly TRBD1 on 6 matching bases. Trimming removed 5 bases from V and 1 base from J, with 11 bases in between. This CDR3 has 14 residues. Germline V gene lookup returns CDR1 LNHDA and CDR2 SQIVND (reference sequence). CDR3 region: CASSPWTANTEAFF. Written as DNA, the CDR3 is TGTGCCAGTAGTCCCTGGACAGCGAACACTGAAGCTTTCTTT.

The chain links TRBV28 to TRBJ1-1, with no clear D. The V gene lost 8 bases and the J gene lost 2 bases, with 12 bases spanning the gap. The CDR3 spans 13 residues. Per the germline V gene, CDR1 is MDHEN and CDR2 is SYDVKM. This CDR3 is CASGRHLNTEAFF. As DNA, the CDR3 is TGTGCCAGCGGTAGACACTTAAACACTGAAGCTTTCTTT.

This clone has more than one count but fewer than ten. This chain connects TRBV9 to TRBJ2-2; tentatively, D is TRBD2 (5 bases). Germline loops: CDR1 SGDLS, CDR2 YYNGEE. V was shortened by 3 bases and J by 0 bases, with 9 bases between the two germline ends. The CDR3 extends over 15 amino acids. CDR3 in amino acids: CASSALDSNTGELFF. DNA of the CDR3: TGTGCCAGCAGCGCACTGGACTCGAACACCGGGGAGCTGTTTTTT.

A remark on this clone: The sample has other DNA sequences that encode this CDR3 too. The chain is built from TRBV7-9 and TRBJ2-2; tentatively, D is TRBD2 (5 bases). CDR1 and CDR2 (germline): SEHNR, FQNEAQ (reference sequence). The CDR3 totals 12 residues. Trimming cost V 5 bases and J 5 bases, with 6 bases left between them. The CDR3 coding sequence is TGTGCCAGCAGCCCGGGAACCGGGGAGCTGTTTTTT. Translation gives CASSPGTGELFF.

The chain recombines TRBV4-1 with TRBJ2-1; 14 nucleotides align to TRBD2. J gave up 2 bases and V 3 bases, and 6 bases lay outside the gene matches. Per germline, CDR1 MGHRA and CDR2 YSYEKL. The CDR3 contains 18 residues. This CDR3 reads CASSHGTSGRTAYNEQFF. Written as DNA, the CDR3 is TGCGCCAGCAGCCATGGGACTAGCGGGAGAACTGCCTACAATGAGCAGTTCTTC.

The rearrangement uses TRBV27 and TRBJ1-1; no firm D call. The V and J ends lost 2 bases and 1 base respectively, with 11 bases between them. Germline CDR1 MNHEY, CDR2 SMNVEV (reference sequence). This CDR3 is 15 amino acids long. The CDR3 DNA follows: TGTGCCAGCAGTTTAGCCCGATTGGCGAACACTGAAGCTTTCTTT. Its protein is CASSLARLANTEAFF.

The chain carries TRBV6-6 and TRBJ2-1, with D possibly matching TRBD2 (6 bases). Per the germline V gene, CDR1 is MNHNY and CDR2 is SVGAGI (reference sequence). Between the trimmed V and J ends, which lost 0 bases and 8 bases, there was a span of 14 bases. This CDR3 is built from 15 residues. The DNA for the CDR3 is TGTGCCAGCAGTTACTCGGGGCGGGGTACGGATGAGCAGTTCTTC. It specifies CASSYSGRGTDEQFF.

The chain carries TRBV29-1 and TRBJ2-1, with 12 bases matching TRBD2. Germline V gene data show CDR1 as SQVTM and CDR2 as ANQGSEA. The ends lost 3 bases at V and 6 bases at J; junction bases unmatched: 3. The CDR3 length is 14 residues. The CDR3 sequence is CSVDRLAGVNEQFF. For the CDR3, the DNA is TGCAGCGTTGATAGACTAGCGGGGGTCAATGAGCAGTTCTTC.

The rearrangement links TRBV6-5 to TRBJ1-1; 7 nucleotides align to TRBD1. Germline CDR1 is MNHEY and CDR2 is SVGAGI. This CDR3 region has 16 residues. The V segment lost 0 bases and the J segment 4 bases; nucleotides outside the gene matches: 8. In DNA, the CDR3 is TGTGCCAGCAGTTACTCCACAGGGGTAGCGATCACTGAAGCTTTCTTT. Translation gives CASSYSTGVAITEAFF.

J is TRBJ2-5 and V is TRBV7-9; TRBD2 agrees at 8 bases. This CDR3 has 15 amino acids. CDR1 and CDR2 (germline): SEHNR, FQNEAQ (reference sequence). V was pared by 5 bases and J by 5 bases, with 10 bases of the junction left unmatched. In DNA form, the CDR3 reads TGTGCCAGCAGCCCCCAAGCGGGAGTAACGGAGACCCAGTACTTC. Amino acid sequence: CASSPQAGVTETQYF.

The chain recombines TRBV5-1 with TRBJ2-1, with TRBD2 identical over 8 bases. J was trimmed by 3 bases and V by 4 bases; bases with no gene match: 3. Germline loops: CDR1 SGHRS, CDR2 YFSETQ. The CDR3 covers 14 residues. The CDR3 spells CASSISGIYNEQFF. The CDR3 coding sequence is TGCGCCAGCAGCATTAGCGGGATCTACAATGAGCAGTTCTTC.

The V call is TRBV15, the J call TRBJ1-5; TRBD1 is a possible D gene (6 bases). The V gene's germline CDR1 is LNHNV and CDR2 YYDKDF (reference sequence). CDR3 size: 17 residues. Trimming removed 1 base at V and 0 bases at J, with 13 bases between. The chain's CDR3 is CATSRGTAPISNQPQHF. CDR3 sequence (DNA): TGTGCCACCAGCAGAGGGACAGCGCCTATTAGCAATCAGCCCCAGCATTTT. Filled out from reference TRBV15 and TRBJ1-5, the complete variable domain reads DAMVIQNPRYQVTQFGKPVTLSCSQTLNHNVMYWYQQKSSQAPKLLFHYYDKDFNNEADTPDNFQSRRPNTSFCFLDIRSPGLGDTAMYLCATSRGTAPISNQPQHFGDGTRLSIL.

This clone came up a few times. The chain joins TRBV7-3 to TRBJ2-1; the match to TRBD2 covers 15 bases. Germline V lookup: CDR1 SGHTA, CDR2 FQGTGA. CDR3 length: 16 amino acids. V was pared by 3 bases and J by 10 bases, with 7 bases of the junction left unmatched. The CDR3 DNA reads as TGTGCCAGCAGCTTGGGACTAGCGGGAGGCGTGGGCGAGCAGTTCTTC. Its protein product is CASSLGLAGGVGEQFF. The full variable domain, rest sourced from reference TRBV7-3 and TRBJ2-1, is GAGVSQTPSNKVTEKGKYVELRCDPISGHTALYWYRQSLGQGPEFLIYFQGTGAADDSGLPNDRFFAVRPEGSVSTLKIQRTERGDSAVYLCASSLGLAGGVGEQFFGPGTRLTVL.

The J gene is TRBJ2-7, the V gene TRBV14; 8 bases line up with TRBD1. The V gene's germline CDR1 is SGHDN and CDR2 FVKESK. This CDR3 has 14 residues. J was trimmed by 1 base and V by 6 bases; bases with no gene match: 5. This chain's CDR3 is CASRKQGESYEQYF. For the CDR3, the DNA is TGTGCCAGCAGAAAACAGGGGGAGTCCTACGAGCAGTACTTC.

The chain links TRBV2 to TRBJ1-1, with a tentative D call TRBD1 (5 bases). V was cut by 7 bases and J by 3 bases, with 12 bases left in between. CDR3 size: 13 residues. The germline gives CDR1 SNHLY, CDR2 FYNNEI. CDR3 sequence: CASKGAGHTEAFF. CDR3 nucleotide sequence: TGTGCCAGCAAAGGTGCGGGGCACACTGAAGCTTTCTTT.

The chain combines TRBV27 with TRBJ2-7; 7 bases are shared with TRBD2. The CDR3 runs 16 residues. V dropped 5 bases and J dropped 7; count of bases not matched to a gene: 17. Germline CDR1 MNHEY, CDR2 SMNVEV (reference sequence). CDR3 in amino acids: CASSPRATSARREQYF. The CDR3 bases are TGTGCCAGCAGTCCGCGGGCAACTAGCGCGAGGAGGGAGCAGTACTTC.

The rearrangement links TRBV9 to TRBJ2-1; D perhaps matches TRBD2 (6 bases). Germline values: CDR1 SGDLS, CDR2 YYNGEE. The CDR3 runs to 15 residues. V was shortened by 3 bases and J by 3 bases, with 13 bases between the two germline ends. The DNA for the CDR3 is TGTGCCAGCAGCGATGACGGGAGCCTCTACAATGAGCAGTTCTTC. Its translation: CASSDDGSLYNEQFF.

In DNA form, the CDR3 reads TGTGCCAGTAGTATCGCCGGGACAGGGGGAAAGCAGCCCCAGCATTTT. Residues: CASSIAGTGGKQPQHF. This chain uses TRBV19 with TRBJ1-5; TRBD1 matches 11 bases. V lost 3 bases and J lost 7; bases outside the gene matches: 8. The length of the CDR3 is 16 residues. Per germline, CDR1 LNHDA and CDR2 SQIVND (reference sequence).